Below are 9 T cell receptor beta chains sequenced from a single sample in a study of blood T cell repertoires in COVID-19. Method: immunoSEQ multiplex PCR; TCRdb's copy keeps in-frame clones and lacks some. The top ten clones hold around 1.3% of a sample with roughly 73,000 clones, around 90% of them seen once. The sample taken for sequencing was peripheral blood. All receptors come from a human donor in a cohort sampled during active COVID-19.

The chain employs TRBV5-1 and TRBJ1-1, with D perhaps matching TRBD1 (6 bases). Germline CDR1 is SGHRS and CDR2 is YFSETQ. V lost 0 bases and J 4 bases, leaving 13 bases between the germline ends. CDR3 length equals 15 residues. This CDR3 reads CASSLEQGGFTEAFF. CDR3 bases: TGCGCCAGCAGCTTGGAACAGGGTGGTTTCACTGAAGCTTTCTTT.

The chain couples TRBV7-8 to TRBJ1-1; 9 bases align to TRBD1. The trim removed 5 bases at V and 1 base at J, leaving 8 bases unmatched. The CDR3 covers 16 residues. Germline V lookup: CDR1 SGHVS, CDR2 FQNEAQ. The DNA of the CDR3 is TGTGCCAGCAGCAGTCGACAGGGGGGTGGGAACACTGAAGCTTTCTTT. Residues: CASSSRQGGGNTEAFF.

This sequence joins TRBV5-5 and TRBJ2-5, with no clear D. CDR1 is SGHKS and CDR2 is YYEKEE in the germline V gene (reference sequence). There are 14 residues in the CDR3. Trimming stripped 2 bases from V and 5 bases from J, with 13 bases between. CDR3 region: CASSFNYPGETQYF. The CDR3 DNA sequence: TGTGCCAGCAGCTTTAACTACCCTGGGGAGACCCAGTACTTC.

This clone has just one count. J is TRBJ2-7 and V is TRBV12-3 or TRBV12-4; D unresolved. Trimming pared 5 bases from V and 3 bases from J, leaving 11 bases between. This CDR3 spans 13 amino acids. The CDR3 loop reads CASSRAVSYEQYF. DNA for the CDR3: TGTGCCAGCAGTCGAGCTGTAAGCTACGAGCAGTACTTC.

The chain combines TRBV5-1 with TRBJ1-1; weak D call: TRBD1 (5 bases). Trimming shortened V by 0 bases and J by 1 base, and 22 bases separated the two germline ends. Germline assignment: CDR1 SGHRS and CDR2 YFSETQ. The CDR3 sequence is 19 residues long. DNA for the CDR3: TGCGCCAGCAGCTTGGGAGGGACTGCCCGGATGAGGGGGAACACTGAAGCTTTCTTT. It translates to CASSLGGTARMRGNTEAFF.

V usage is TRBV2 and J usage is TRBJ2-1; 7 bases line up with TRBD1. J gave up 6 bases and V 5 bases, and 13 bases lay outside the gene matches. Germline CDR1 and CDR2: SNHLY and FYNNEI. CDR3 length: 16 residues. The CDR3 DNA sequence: TGTGCCAGCAGTACATCTACCACGACAGGGCCCAATGAGCAGTTCTTC. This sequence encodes CASSTSTTTGPNEQFF.

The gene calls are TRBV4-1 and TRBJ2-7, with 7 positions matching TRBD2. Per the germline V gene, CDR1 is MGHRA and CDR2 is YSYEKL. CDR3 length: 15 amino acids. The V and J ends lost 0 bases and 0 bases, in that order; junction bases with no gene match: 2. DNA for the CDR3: TGCGCCAGCAGCCAAGAGCTAGCGGACTCCTACGAGCAGTACGTC. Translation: CASSQELADSYEQYV.

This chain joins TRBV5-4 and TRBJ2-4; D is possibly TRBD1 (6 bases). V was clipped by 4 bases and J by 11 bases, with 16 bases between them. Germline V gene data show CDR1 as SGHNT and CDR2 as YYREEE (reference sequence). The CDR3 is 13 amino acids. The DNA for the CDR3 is TGTGCCAGCAGCCTTGGGGGCTCCGTAGTTCAGTACTTC. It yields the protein CASSLGGSVVQYF. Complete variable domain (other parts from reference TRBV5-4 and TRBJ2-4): ETGVTQSPTHLIKTRGQQVTLRCSSQSGHNTVSWYQQALGQGPQFIFQYYREEENGRGNFPPRFSGLQFPNYSSELNVNALELDDSALYLCASSLGGSVVQYFGAGTRLSVL.

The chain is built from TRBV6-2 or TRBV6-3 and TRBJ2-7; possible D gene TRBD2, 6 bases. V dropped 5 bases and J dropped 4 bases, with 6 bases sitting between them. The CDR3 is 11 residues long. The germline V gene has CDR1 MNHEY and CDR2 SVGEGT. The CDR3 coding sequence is TGTGCCAGCAGTCGGGGGTACGAGCAGTACTTC. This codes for CASSRGYEQYF.